These 3 T cell receptor beta chains were sequenced from one sample in a study of blood T cell repertoires in COVID-19. TCRdb's table, derived via immunoSEQ multiplex PCR, lists solely in-frame clones and lacks some. The table lists 300,000 to 400,000 clones, about 89% of them singletons. The sequenced sample consisted of peripheral blood. These TCRs come from a woman in her 30s with COVID-19, enrolled during active disease.

The chain carries TRBV18 and TRBJ2-1; 7 bases are a match to TRBD2. The J segment lost 4 bases and the V segment lost 2 bases, leaving 5 bases of the junction unmatched. From germline, CDR1 is KGHSH and CDR2 LQKENI. This CDR3 has 15 residues. For the CDR3, the DNA is TGTGCCAGCTCACCATCCGGACTAGAGTACAATGAGCAGTTCTTC. Protein: CASSPSGLEYNEQFF.

V gene TRBV4-2 combines with J gene TRBJ2-1; D perhaps matches TRBD2 (6 bases). V lost 1 base to trimming and J lost 8 bases, with 12 bases between them. CDR1 is LGHNA, CDR2 YNFKEQ, per germline. The CDR3 is 14 amino acids. The CDR3 DNA sequence: TGTGCCAGCAGCCAAGGACTAGTTTGGGATGAGCAGTTCTTC. This codes for CASSQGLVWDEQFF.

This rearrangement joins TRBV27 to TRBJ2-2; 9 bases line up with TRBD2. Trimming took 7 bases from V and 6 from J; bases not matched to a gene: 6. The CDR3 is 14 residues long. Germline V gene sequence: CDR1 MNHEY, CDR2 SMNVEV (reference sequence). As DNA, the CDR3 is TGTGCCAGCACCCGGACTAGCGATGCCGGGGAGCTGTTTTTT. It yields the protein CASTRTSDAGELFF.